This record concerns one T cell receptor beta chain sequence. Assay used: immunoSEQ multiplex PCR; TCRdb lists only in-frame clones, some missing. The sample lists about 210,000 clones; approximately 82% were seen once. The data are from a study of blood T cell repertoires in COVID-19. Across the study: In each case, the material was cDNA or gDNA derived from T cells, B-cell-depleted T cells, or PBMCs.

In germline, CDR1 is SQVTM, CDR2 ANQGSEA. Trimming removed 4 bases from V and 1 base from J, with 20 bases in between. The CDR3 runs to 18 residues. The gene calls are TRBV29-1 and TRBJ1-6; no clear D gene. Sequencing was done on a sample of peripheral blood. This TCR was recovered from a man aged 35 to 55 who had recovered from COVID-19. In DNA form, the CDR3 reads TGCAGCGTTGCCCCTATACGGGGATTTGGTTCCTATAATTCACCCCTCCACTTT. Its translation: CSVAPIRGFGSYNSPLHF.